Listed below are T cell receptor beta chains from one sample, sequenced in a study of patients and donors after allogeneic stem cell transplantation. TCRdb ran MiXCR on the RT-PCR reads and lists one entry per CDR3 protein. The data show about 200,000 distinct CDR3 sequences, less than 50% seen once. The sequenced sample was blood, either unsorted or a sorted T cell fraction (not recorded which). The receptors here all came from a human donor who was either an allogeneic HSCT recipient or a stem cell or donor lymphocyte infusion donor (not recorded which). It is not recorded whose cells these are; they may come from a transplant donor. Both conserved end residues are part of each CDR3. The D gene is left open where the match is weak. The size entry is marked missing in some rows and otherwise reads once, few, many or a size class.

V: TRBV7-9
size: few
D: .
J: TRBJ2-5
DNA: TGTGCCAGCAGCTTAGCGTGGGAGACCCAGTACTTC
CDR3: CASSLAWETQYF

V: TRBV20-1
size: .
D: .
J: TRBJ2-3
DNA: TGCAGTGCTAGAGATCGGCGGACTAGCACAGATACGCAGTATTTT
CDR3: CSARDRRTSTDTQYF

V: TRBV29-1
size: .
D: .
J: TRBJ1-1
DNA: TGCAGCGTCGGGGCGACATATAACACTGAAGCTTTCTTT
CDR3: CSVGATYNTEAFF

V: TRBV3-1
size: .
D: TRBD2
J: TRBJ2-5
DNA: TGTGCCAGCAGCTGGACTAGCGGGGGAGAGACCCAGTACTTC
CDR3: CASSWTSGGETQYF

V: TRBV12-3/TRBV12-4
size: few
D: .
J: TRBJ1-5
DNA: TGTGCCAGCAGTCTGTCAGGGGCCTTAAATCAGCCCCAGCATTTT
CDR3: CASSLSGALNQPQHF

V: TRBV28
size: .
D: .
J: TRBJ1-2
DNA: TGTGCCATTCAGGGGAACTATGGCTACACCTTC
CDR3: CAIQGNYGYTF

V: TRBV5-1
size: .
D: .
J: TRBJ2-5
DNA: TGCGCCAGCAGCTTAGGCTCAGAACGGACCCAGTACTTC
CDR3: CASSLGSERTQYF

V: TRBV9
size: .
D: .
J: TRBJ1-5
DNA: TGTGCCAGCAGCGTGCGGGAGGGTCAGCCCCAGCATTTT
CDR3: CASSVREGQPQHF

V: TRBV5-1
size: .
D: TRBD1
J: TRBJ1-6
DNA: TGCGCCAGCAGCCTATACAGGGGTTCCATGGGTTCACCCCTCCACTTT
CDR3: CASSLYRGSMGSPLHF

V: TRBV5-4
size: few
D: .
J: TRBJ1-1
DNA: TGTGCCAGCAGGGCCCGCGGGGGTGGTGAAGCTTTCTTT
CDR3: CASRARGGGEAFF

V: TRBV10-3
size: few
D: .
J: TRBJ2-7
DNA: TGTGCCATCAGTGAGGGCCCCTACGAGCAGTACTTC
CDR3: CAISEGPYEQYF

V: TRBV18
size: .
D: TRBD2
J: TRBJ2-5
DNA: TGTGCCAGCTCGCCGTTTACACTAGCGTTCCAAGAGACCCAGTACTTC
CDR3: CASSPFTLAFQETQYF

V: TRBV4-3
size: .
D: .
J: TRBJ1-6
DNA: TGCGCCAGCAGCCAAGATGGGACTGACTATAATTCACCCCTCCACTTT
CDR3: CASSQDGTDYNSPLHF

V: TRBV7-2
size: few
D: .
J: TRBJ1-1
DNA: TGTGCCAGCAGCTCCCTAGGGAACACTGAAGCTTTCTTT
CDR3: CASSSLGNTEAFF

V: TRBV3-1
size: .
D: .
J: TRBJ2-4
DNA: TGTGCCAGCAGCCAGGGAGCGGTTAACCTAGCCAAAAACATTCAGTACTTC
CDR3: CASSQGAVNLAKNIQYF

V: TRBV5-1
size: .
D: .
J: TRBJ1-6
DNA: TGCGCCAGCAGCTTACAGCAGGGGTACAATTCACCCCTCCACTTT
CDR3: CASSLQQGYNSPLHF

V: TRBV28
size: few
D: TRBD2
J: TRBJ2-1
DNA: TGTGCCAGCAACCTAGCGGGGGGCTCCTACAATGAGCAGTTCTTC
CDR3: CASNLAGGSYNEQFF

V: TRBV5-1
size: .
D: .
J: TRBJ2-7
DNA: TGCGCCAGCAGCTTGGGTACAGCTAGTCCCTACGAGCAGTACTTC
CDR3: CASSLGTASPYEQYF

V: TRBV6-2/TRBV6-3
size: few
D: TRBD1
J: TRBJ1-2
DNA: TGTGCCAGCAGACGACCTGACAGGGTCTATGGCTACACCTTC
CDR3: CASRRPDRVYGYTF

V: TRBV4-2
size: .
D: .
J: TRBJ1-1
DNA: TGTGCCAGCAGCCAAGTACTCGGCGGACATACCTATACTGAAGCTTTCTTT
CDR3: CASSQVLGGHTYTEAFF

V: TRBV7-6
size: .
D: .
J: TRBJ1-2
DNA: TGTGCCAGCAGCTTAGCCGGCAGGACCCTAGAAGGCTACACCTTC
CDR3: CASSLAGRTLEGYTF

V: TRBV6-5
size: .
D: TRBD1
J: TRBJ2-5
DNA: TGTGCCAGCAGTCTCCTGACAGGGGCGCTACCAGAGACCCAGTACTTC
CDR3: CASSLLTGALPETQYF

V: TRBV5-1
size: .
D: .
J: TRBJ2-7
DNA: TGCGCCAGCAGCTTGGGCGACAGAGGGAACCAGTACTTC
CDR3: CASSLGDRGNQYF

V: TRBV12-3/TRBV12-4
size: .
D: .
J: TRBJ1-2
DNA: TGTGCCAGCAGTCCCAGGGTGTATCGCTATGGCTACACCTTC
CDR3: CASSPRVYRYGYTF

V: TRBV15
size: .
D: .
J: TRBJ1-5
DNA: TGTGCCACCAGCAGAGCTACCTATAGCAATCAGCCCCAGCATTTT
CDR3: CATSRATYSNQPQHF

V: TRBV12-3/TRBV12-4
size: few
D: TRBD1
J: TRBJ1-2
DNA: TGTGCCAGCACTAAGACAGGGTATAACTATGGCTACACCTTC
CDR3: CASTKTGYNYGYTF

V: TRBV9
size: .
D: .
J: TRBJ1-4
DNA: TGTGCCAGCAGCGTAGAAGGGCTCGCAACTAATGAAAAACTGTTTTTT
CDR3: CASSVEGLATNEKLFF

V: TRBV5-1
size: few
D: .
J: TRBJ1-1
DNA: TGCGCCAGCAGTCAGACGACAGCTAACACTGAAGCTTTCTTT
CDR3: CASSQTTANTEAFF

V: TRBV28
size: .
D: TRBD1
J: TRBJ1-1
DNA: TGTGCCAGCAGTCCCCATAGACAGGGTACTTTCATGAACACTGAAGCTTTCTTT
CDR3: CASSPHRQGTFMNTEAFF

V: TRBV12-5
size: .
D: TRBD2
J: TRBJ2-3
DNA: TGTGCTAGTGGTAGGACTAGCGGGGCAGATACGCAGTATTTT
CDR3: CASGRTSGADTQYF

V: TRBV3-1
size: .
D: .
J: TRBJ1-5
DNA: TGTGCCAGCAGCCCCAGGGGCAGGCAGCCCCAGCATTTT
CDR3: CASSPRGRQPQHF

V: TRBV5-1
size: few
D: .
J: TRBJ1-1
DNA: TGCGCCAGCAGCTTGCCCAGGGTGAGCGGCACTGAAGCTTTCTTT
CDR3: CASSLPRVSGTEAFF

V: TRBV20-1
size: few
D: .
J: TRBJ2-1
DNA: TGCAGTGCTAGAGTATCAAGCTCCTACAATGAGCAGTTCTTC
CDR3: CSARVSSSYNEQFF

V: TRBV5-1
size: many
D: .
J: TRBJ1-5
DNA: TGCGCCAGCAGCTTGGAGGGCAGGGGTCAGCCCCAGCATTTT
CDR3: CASSLEGRGQPQHF

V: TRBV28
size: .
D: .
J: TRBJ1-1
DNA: TGTGCCAGCAGTTTGCGACAGGTGAACACTGAAGCTTTCTTT
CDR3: CASSLRQVNTEAFF

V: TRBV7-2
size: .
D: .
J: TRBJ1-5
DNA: TGTGCCAGCAGCTCATGGTCTGGCAATCAGCCCCAGCATTTT
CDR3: CASSSWSGNQPQHF

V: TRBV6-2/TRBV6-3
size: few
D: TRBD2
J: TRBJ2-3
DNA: TGTGCCAGCAGTTATGGACTAGCGTGGCACGAGACAGATACGCAGTATTTT
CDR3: CASSYGLAWHETDTQYF

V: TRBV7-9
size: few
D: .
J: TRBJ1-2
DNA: TGTGCCAGCAGCTTAGGTGGTGTGAGGGCTCAAGGCTACACCTTC
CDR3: CASSLGGVRAQGYTF

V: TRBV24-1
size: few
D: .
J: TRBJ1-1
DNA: TGTGCCACCAGTGGGGGGGAGGGGCCGAACACTGAAGCTTTCTTT
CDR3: CATSGGEGPNTEAFF

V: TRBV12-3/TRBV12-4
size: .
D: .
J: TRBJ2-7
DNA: TGTGCCAGCAGTTTAGGGGGACACAGCTACGAGCAGTACTTC
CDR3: CASSLGGHSYEQYF

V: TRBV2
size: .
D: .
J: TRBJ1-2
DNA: TGTGCCTCGGGGGGGCCATTGGACTATGGCTACACCTTC
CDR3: CASGGPLDYGYTF

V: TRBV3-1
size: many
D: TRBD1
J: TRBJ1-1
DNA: TGTGCCAGCAGCCCACGGACAGGGGGCATGAACACTGAAGCTTTCTTT
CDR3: CASSPRTGGMNTEAFF